This TCR beta chain was sequenced for a study of blood T cell repertoires in COVID-19. As processed by the authors: Quantification of nucleated cells was approximated via reference gene primer amplification. TCRdb's copy holds only in-frame clones and misses some; the assay was immunoSEQ multiplex PCR. The V and J calls and clone size were taken over from that table, and D and trimming were inferred from the DNA. The table records fewer than 400,000 clones, 89% of them present only once. CDR1 is LNHDA, CDR2 SQIVND, per germline (reference sequence). V trimming: 5 bases; J trimming: 6 bases; junction bases outside the gene matches: 6. The CDR3 is 16 amino acids. Living in 24 US areas, the participants were between roughly 18 and 90 years of age. Which cohort a participant joined came from the clinical history participants gave. Donors in Cohort 3 counted as recovered after two negative PCRs, clearance, or symptom resolution.

The chain employs TRBV19 and TRBJ2-2; 13 bases are shared with TRBD2. The receptor's source is a man in his fifties or sixties who had recovered from COVID-19. The sample was PBMCs or T cells enriched from blood (not recorded which). The CDR3 coding sequence is TGTGCCAGTAGTGCCAGGACTAGCGGGAGTCCCGGGGAGCTGTTTTTT. This encodes CASSARTSGSPGELFF.